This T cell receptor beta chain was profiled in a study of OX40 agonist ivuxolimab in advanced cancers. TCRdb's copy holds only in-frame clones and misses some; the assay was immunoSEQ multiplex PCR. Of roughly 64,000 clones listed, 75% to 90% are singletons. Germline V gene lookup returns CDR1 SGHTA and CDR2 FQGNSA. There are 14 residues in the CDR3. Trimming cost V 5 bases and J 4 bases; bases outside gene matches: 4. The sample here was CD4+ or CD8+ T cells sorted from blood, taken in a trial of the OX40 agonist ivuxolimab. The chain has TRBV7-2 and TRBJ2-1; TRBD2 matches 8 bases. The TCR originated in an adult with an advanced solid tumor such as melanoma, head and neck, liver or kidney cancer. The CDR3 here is CASSPGGLYNEQFF. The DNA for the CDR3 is TGTGCCAGCAGCCCGGGGGGGTTATACAATGAGCAGTTCTTC. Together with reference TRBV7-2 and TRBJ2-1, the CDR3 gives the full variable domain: GAGVSQSPSNKVTEKGKDVELRCDPISGHTALYWYRQSLGQGLEFLIYFQGNSAPDKSGLPSDRFSAERTGGSVSTLTIQRTQQEDSAVYLCASSPGGLYNEQFFGPGTRLTVL.